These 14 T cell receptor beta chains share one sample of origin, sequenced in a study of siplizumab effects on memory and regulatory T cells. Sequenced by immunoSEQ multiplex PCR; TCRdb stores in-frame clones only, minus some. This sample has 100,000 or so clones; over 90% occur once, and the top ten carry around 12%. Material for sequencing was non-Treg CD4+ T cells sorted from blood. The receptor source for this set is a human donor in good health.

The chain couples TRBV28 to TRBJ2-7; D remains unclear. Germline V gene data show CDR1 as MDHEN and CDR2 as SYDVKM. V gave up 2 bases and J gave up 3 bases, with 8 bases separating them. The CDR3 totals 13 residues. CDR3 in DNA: TGTGCCAGCAGTTTAGGCAGAAGCTACGAGCAGTACTTC. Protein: CASSLGRSYEQYF. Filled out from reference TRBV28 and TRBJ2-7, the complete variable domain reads DVKVTQSSRYLVKRTGEKVFLECVQDMDHENMFWYRQDPGLGLRLIYFSYDVKMKEKGDIPEGYSVSREKKERFSLILESASTNQTSMYLCASSLGRSYEQYFGPGTRLTVT.

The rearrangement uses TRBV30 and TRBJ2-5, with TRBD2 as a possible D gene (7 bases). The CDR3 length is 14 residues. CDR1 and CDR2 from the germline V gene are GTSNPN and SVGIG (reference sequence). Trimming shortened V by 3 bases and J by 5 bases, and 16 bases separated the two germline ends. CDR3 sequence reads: CAWRVSGGGETQYF. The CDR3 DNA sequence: TGTGCCTGGAGGGTATCGGGGGGCGGGGAGACCCAGTACTTC.

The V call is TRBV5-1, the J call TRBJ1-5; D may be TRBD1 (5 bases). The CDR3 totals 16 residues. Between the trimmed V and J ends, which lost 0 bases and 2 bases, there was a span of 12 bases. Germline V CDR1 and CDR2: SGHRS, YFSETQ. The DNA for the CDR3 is TGCGCCAGCAGCTTGGGGGACGTTGGGGGCAATCAGCCCCAGCATTTT. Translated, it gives CASSLGDVGGNQPQHF.

The DNA for the CDR3 is TGCGCCAGCAGCCCGCCCCGGGAAAACAATGAGCAGTTCTTC. Amino acid sequence: CASSPPRENNEQFF. The V gene is TRBV5-1, the J gene TRBJ2-1, with a possible D match to TRBD2 (5 bases). The germline gives CDR1 SGHRS, CDR2 YFSETQ. V shed 4 bases and J shed 5 bases, with 13 bases lying between them. The length of the CDR3 is 14 residues.

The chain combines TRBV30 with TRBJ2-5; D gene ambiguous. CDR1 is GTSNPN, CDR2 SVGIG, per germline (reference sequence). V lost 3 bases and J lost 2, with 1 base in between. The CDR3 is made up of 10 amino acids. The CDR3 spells CAWRQETQYF. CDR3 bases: TGTGCCTGGAGACAAGAGACCCAGTACTTC. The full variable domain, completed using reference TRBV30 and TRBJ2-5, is SQTIHQWPATLVQPVGSPLSLECTVEGTSNPNLYWYRQAAGRGLQLLFYSVGIGQISSEVPQNLSASRPQDRQFILSSKKLLLSDSGFYLCAWRQETQYFGPGTRLLVL.

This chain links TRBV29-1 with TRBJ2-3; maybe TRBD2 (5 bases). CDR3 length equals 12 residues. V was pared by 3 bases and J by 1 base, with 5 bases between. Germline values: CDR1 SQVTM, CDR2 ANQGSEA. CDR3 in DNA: TGCAGCGTTGATAGCGGCACAGATACGCAGTATTTT. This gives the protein CSVDSGTDTQYF.

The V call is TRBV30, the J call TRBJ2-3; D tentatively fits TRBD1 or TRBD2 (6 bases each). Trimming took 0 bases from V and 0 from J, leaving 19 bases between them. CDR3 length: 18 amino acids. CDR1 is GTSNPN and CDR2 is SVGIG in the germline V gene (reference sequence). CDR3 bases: TGTGCCTGGAGTGTACTCGTAGGGGGGAGAGATAGCACAGATACGCAGTATTTT. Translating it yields CAWSVLVGGRDSTDTQYF.

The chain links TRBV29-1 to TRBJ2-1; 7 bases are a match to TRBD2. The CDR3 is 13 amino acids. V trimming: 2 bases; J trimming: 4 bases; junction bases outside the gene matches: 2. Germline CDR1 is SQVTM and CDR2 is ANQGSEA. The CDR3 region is CSVELAEYNEQFF. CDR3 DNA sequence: TGCAGCGTTGAACTAGCGGAATACAATGAGCAGTTCTTC.

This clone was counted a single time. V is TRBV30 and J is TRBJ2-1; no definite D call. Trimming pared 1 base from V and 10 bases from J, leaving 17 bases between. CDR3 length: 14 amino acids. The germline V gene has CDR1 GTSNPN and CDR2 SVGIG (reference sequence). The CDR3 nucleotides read TGTGCCTGGAGTGAAACGGGCCTCGCCCGAGAGCAGTTCTTC. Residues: CAWSETGLAREQFF.

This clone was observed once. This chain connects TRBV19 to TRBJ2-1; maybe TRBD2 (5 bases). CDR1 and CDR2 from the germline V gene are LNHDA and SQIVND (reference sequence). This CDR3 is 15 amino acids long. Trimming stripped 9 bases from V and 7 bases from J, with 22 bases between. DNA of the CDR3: TGTGCCAGCCGGCTAGGGAGCACCGCTAGGAATGAGCAGTTCTTC. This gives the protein CASRLGSTARNEQFF. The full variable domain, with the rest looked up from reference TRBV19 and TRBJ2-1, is DGGITQSPKYLFRKEGQNVTLSCEQNLNHDAMYWYRQDPGQGLRLIYYSQIVNDFQKGDIAEGYSVSREKKESFPLTVTSAQKNPTAFYLCASRLGSTARNEQFFGPGTRLTVL.

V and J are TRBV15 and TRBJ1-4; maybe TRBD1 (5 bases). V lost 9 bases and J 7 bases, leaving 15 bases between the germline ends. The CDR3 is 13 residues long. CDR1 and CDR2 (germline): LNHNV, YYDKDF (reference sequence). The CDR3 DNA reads TGTGCCACGCAGGGTTCTGGACGTGAAAAACTGTTTTTT. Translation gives CATQGSGREKLFF.

The CDR3 reads CAWSDKRYRKFHSYNEQFF. CDR3 DNA sequence: TGTGCCTGGAGTGATAAACGGTATAGAAAGTTCCACTCCTACAATGAGCAGTTCTTC. The chain employs TRBV30 and TRBJ2-1; D is undetermined. The CDR3 consists of 19 residues. The V end lost 1 base, the J end lost 0 bases, and 22 bases lay between the germline ends. Germline V gives CDR1 GTSNPN, CDR2 SVGIG (reference sequence).

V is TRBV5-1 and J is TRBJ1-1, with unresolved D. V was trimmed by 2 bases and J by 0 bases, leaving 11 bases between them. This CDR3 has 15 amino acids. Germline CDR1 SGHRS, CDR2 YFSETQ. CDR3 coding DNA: TGCGCCAGCAGCTTCGTGGACGGGTTGAACACTGAAGCTTTCTTT. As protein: CASSFVDGLNTEAFF.

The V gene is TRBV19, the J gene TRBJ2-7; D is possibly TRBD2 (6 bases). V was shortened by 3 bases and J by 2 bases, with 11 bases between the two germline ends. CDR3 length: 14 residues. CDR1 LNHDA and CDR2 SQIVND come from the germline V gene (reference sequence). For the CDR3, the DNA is TGTGCCAGTAGTATCCGGGACTCCACCTACGAGCAGTACTTC. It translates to CASSIRDSTYEQYF. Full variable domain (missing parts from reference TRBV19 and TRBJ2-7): DGGITQSPKYLFRKEGQNVTLSCEQNLNHDAMYWYRQDPGQGLRLIYYSQIVNDFQKGDIAEGYSVSREKKESFPLTVTSAQKNPTAFYLCASSIRDSTYEQYFGPGTRLTVT.